The entry below describes one T cell receptor (beta chain). In germline, CDR1 is SEHNR, CDR2 FQNEAQ (reference sequence). CDR3 length equals 13 residues. Losses at the gene ends were 4 bases for V and 4 bases for J; bases not matched to a gene: 3. This record belongs to a study of tumor T cells in aggressive B-cell lymphoma. TCRdb's copy holds only in-frame clones and misses some; the assay was immunoSEQ multiplex PCR. Here the sample spans some 3,000 clones, 90% to 95% being singletons. Sequenced sample: tumor tissue. The clonotype comes from an adult with diffuse large B cell lymphoma. The V call is TRBV7-9, the J call TRBJ2-7, with TRBD2 matching over 8 bases. The CDR3 spells CASSSTSGYEQYF. As DNA, the CDR3 is TGTGCCAGCAGCTCCACTAGCGGTTACGAGCAGTACTTC.